This entry lists 19 T cell receptor beta chains sequenced from one sample in a study of blood T cell repertoires in COVID-19. TCRdb's copy holds only in-frame clones and misses some; the assay was immunoSEQ multiplex PCR. This table holds around 280,000 clones, around 90% found once. Sequences were obtained from PBMCs or T cells enriched from blood (not recorded which). These receptors all come from a woman aged 18-35 years with acute COVID-19.

The CDR3 coding sequence is TGTGCCAGCAGCCAAGCAAGGGCGGACAGTGCAACTAATGAAAAACTGTTTTTT. Its translation is CASSQARADSATNEKLFF. The chain couples TRBV14 to TRBJ1-4, with D perhaps TRBD1 (6 bases). Between the trimmed V and J ends, which lost 1 base and 0 bases, there was a span of 15 bases. The germline V gene encodes CDR1 SGHDN and CDR2 FVKESK. The CDR3 covers 18 residues.

In its sample, this clone was seen once. J is TRBJ2-1 and V is TRBV27; 11 nucleotides align to TRBD2. Unmatched junction bases numbered 0, after V lost 3 bases and J lost 2 bases. Germline lookup yields CDR1 MNHEY and CDR2 SMNVEV (reference sequence). This CDR3 has 15 amino acids. CDR3 bases: TGTGCCAGCAGTTTTAGCGGGAGGGCCTACAATGAGCAGTTCTTC. Amino acids: CASSFSGRAYNEQFF.

The chain couples TRBV4-1 to TRBJ2-7; unclear D gene. The CDR3 extends over 11 amino acids. Trimming removed 3 bases from V and 5 bases from J, with 5 bases in between. Germline V CDR1 and CDR2: MGHRA, YSYEKL. DNA of the CDR3: TGCGCCAGCAGCCACACAAACGAGCAGTACTTC. Translation gives CASSHTNEQYF.

The chain combines TRBV30 with TRBJ1-5; D may be TRBD1 (6 bases). Trimming left V 0 bases short and J 1 base short, with 16 bases between. The CDR3 is 17 residues long. Germline values: CDR1 GTSNPN, CDR2 SVGIG (reference sequence). The CDR3 DNA reads as TGTGCCTGGAGTGTAAGGGGGAAGGGTGGAAGCAATCAGCCCCAGCATTTT. Amino acid sequence: CAWSVRGKGGSNQPQHF.

The chain couples TRBV28 to TRBJ2-7; a weak D match, TRBD2 (6 bases). Germline assignment: CDR1 MDHEN and CDR2 SYDVKM. The CDR3 covers 15 residues. Trimming pared 6 bases from V and 5 bases from J, leaving 20 bases between. As DNA, the CDR3 is TGTGCCAGCAGCCCGCGGGACTGGGGTTACCACGAGCAGTACTTC. It encodes CASSPRDWGYHEQYF.

This chain uses TRBV5-8 with TRBJ2-1; TRBD1 aligns across 7 bases. Germline loops: CDR1 SGHTS, CDR2 YDEGEE. V shed 4 bases, J shed 10 bases, and the junction held 14 bases outside the gene matches. The CDR3 is made up of 15 amino acids. CDR3 sequence (DNA): TGTGCCAGCAGCCATGGACAGGTGGGGGTTTCGGAGCAGTTCTTC. Protein product: CASSHGQVGVSEQFF. Full variable domain (remainder filled in from reference TRBV5-8 and TRBJ2-1): EAGVTQSPTHLIKTRGQQATLRCSPISGHTSVYWYQQALGLGLQFLLWYDEGEERNRGNFPPRFSGRQFPNYSSELNVNALELEDSALYLCASSHGQVGVSEQFFGPGTRLTVL.

The V and J genes are TRBV7-9 and TRBJ2-3; the match to TRBD2 covers 7 bases. The germline gives CDR1 SEHNR, CDR2 FQNEAQ (reference sequence). V lost 2 bases, J lost 0 bases, and 8 bases stayed unmatched. The CDR3 contains 17 residues. The CDR3 loop is CASSLRASGVSTDTQYF. DNA of the CDR3: TGTGCCAGCAGCTTAAGGGCTAGCGGAGTTAGCACAGATACGCAGTATTTT.

The chain combines TRBV5-1 with TRBJ1-6; 8 positions agree with TRBD1. The CDR3 totals 14 residues. CDR1 is SGHRS and CDR2 is YFSETQ in the germline V gene. Trimming took 4 bases from V and 7 from J; bases not matched to a gene: 4. CDR3 residues: CASSLTGANSPLHF. The CDR3 nucleotides read TGCGCCAGCAGCCTGACAGGGGCGAATTCACCCCTCCACTTT.

V gene TRBV7-9 combines with J gene TRBJ2-3; D call uncertain. The CDR3 has 12 residues. V dropped 5 bases and J dropped 2 bases, with 5 bases sitting between them. Germline V CDR1 and CDR2: SEHNR, FQNEAQ (reference sequence). The CDR3 DNA reads TGTGCCAGCAGCCCCTACACAGATACGCAGTATTTT. Translated, it gives CASSPYTDTQYF.

The CDR3 region has the DNA TGTGCCAGCAGTGACCGACAGGGCGACGGCACTGAAGCTTTCTTT. Translating gives CASSDRQGDGTEAFF. The chain is built from TRBV6-1 and TRBJ1-1; TRBD1 matches at 7 bases. Germline CDR1 reads MNHNS; CDR2 reads SASEGT. The CDR3 sequence is 15 residues long. V gave up 3 bases and J gave up 4 bases; unmatched junction bases: 8.

The chain links TRBV29-1 to TRBJ2-1, with 10 bases matching TRBD2. V dropped 6 bases and J dropped 9; count of bases not matched to a gene: 8. The germline CDR1 and CDR2 sequences are SQVTM and ANQGSEA. The CDR3 has 13 residues. The chain's CDR3 is CSVGTSGIGEQFF. The CDR3 nucleotides are TGCAGCGTAGGTACTAGCGGGATCGGTGAGCAGTTCTTC.

This clone was observed a handful of times. The chain has TRBV11-2 and TRBJ2-3; TRBD2 might be the D (5 bases). Per germline, CDR1 SGHAT and CDR2 FQNNGV. The CDR3 is 14 amino acids. Between the trimmed V and J ends, which lost 6 bases and 4 bases, there was a span of 14 bases. CDR3 nucleotides: TGTGCCAGCAGTCACATGGTCGGGGCAGATACGCAGTATTTT. Translation: CASSHMVGADTQYF.

This clone was recorded once. The sample contains more than one DNA sequence encoding this CDR3. V gene TRBV7-9 combines with J gene TRBJ1-4; 7 nucleotides line up with TRBD1. The germline V gene encodes CDR1 SEHNR and CDR2 FQNEAQ (reference sequence). The CDR3 runs 15 residues. The V gene end was trimmed by 1 base and the J gene end by 2 bases; junction bases not matched to a gene: 1. In DNA, the CDR3 is TGTGCCAGCAGCTTAGTAGGGGGCACTAATGAAAAACTGTTTTTT. Its translation is CASSLVGGTNEKLFF.

The chain combines TRBV12-2 with TRBJ2-1; the DNA was not used to check the table's D call, TRBD2. TRBV12-2 is annotated as a pseudogene. The CDR3 extends over 18 amino acids. The CDR3 DNA reads TGTGCAAGTCGCCCTGACCCGACTAGCGGGACACTATACAATGAGCAGTTCTTC. Translating gives CASRPDPTSGTLYNEQFF.

This rearrangement joins TRBV7-2 to TRBJ2-5; TRBD2 agrees at 11 bases. The germline gives CDR1 SGHTA, CDR2 FQGNSA. J lost 4 bases, V lost 3 bases, and 7 bases had no gene match. This CDR3 spans 16 amino acids. The CDR3 nucleotides read TGTGCCAGCAGCTTCCCGACTAGCGGGAAGCGAGAGACCCAGTACTTC. It is translated as CASSFPTSGKRETQYF.

The J gene is TRBJ2-1, the V gene TRBV7-8; 8 bases are shared with TRBD1. Germline V gene data show CDR1 as SGHVS and CDR2 as FQNEAQ. The CDR3 contains 15 residues. V lost 5 bases to trimming and J lost 8 bases; unmatched junction nucleotides: 11. CDR3 nucleotides: TGTGCCAGCAGCCCCCGGACAGGGATTTTCGATGAGCAGTTCTTC. Protein product: CASSPRTGIFDEQFF.

This chain joins TRBV10-1 and TRBJ2-1; maybe TRBD2 (6 bases). The V and J ends lost 8 bases and 5 bases respectively, with 7 bases between them. Germline-derived CDR1 and CDR2 are WNHNN and SYGVQD (reference sequence). The CDR3 spans 11 residues. The CDR3 DNA follows: TGCGCCAGCGGGAGGAACAATGAGCAGTTCTTC. Residues: CASGRNNEQFF.

This clone appeared a single time. The rearrangement links TRBV7-6 to TRBJ1-2, with TRBD1 matching over 10 bases. Looked up from germline, CDR1 is SGHVS and CDR2 is FNYEAQ. There are 14 residues in the CDR3. The V segment lost 5 bases and the J segment 7 bases; nucleotides outside the gene matches: 7. The CDR3 nucleotides are TGTGCCAGCAGCCCCGGGACAGGGGCGGCTGGCTACACCTTC. Amino acid sequence: CASSPGTGAAGYTF.

Here the CDR3 reads CASSPGGSGVVETQYF. The CDR3 DNA sequence: TGCGCCAGCAGCCCCGGAGGGTCGGGAGTGGTGGAGACCCAGTACTTC. The rearrangement links TRBV5-1 to TRBJ2-5; the D gene is possibly TRBD2 (6 bases). CDR1 is SGHRS and CDR2 is YFSETQ in the germline V gene. The CDR3 is 16 residues long. The germline V and J ends were trimmed by 4 bases and 5 bases, with 21 bases remaining between them.